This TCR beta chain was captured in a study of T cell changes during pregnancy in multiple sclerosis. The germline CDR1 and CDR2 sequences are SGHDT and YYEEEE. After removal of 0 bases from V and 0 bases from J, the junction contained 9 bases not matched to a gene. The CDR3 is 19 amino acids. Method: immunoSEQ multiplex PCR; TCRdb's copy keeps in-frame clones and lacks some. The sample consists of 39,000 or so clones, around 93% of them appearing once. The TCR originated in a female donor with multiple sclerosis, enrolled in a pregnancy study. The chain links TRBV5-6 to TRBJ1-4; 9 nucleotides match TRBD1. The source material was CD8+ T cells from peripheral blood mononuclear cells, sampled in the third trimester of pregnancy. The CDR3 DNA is TGTGCCAGCAGCTTGGCGTGGGGGGACAGGGAAGCAACTAATGAAAAACTGTTTTTT. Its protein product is CASSLAWGDREATNEKLFF.